The clone carrying this T cell receptor (beta chain) was counted many times. Its matching antigen is unknown. These data originate in a study of spatial heterogeneity in lung cancer. Study-wide results and limits: Mutation counts in tumors were tracked by counts of expanded intratumoral alpha and beta TCRs.

Germline V CDR1 and CDR2: MDHEN, SYDVKM. There are 15 residues in the CDR3. Trimming removed 5 bases from V and 4 bases from J; junction bases left unmatched: 8. TCRdb reprocessed the 5' RACE reads with MiXCR, giving one entry per CDR3 protein. Of about 28,000 distinct CDR3 sequences listed, roughly 6.9% are singletons. Time point here: sample taken at primary tumor resection. The TCR was taken from a male donor with early-stage non-small cell lung cancer. This chain links TRBV28 with TRBJ2-3, with 8 nucleotides matching TRBD2. The sample in question was lung tumor tissue, obtained at surgery. This chain's CDR3 is CASSPTAGGADTQYF. DNA for the CDR3: TGTGCCAGCAGTCCGACAGCCGGGGGGGCAGATACGCAGTATTTT.